These 13 T cell receptor beta chains were all obtained from the same sample, sequenced in a study of regulatory T cells in long-lasting Graves disease. With iRepertoire HTBI primers and Arm-PCR of CDR3 regions, TCR beta libraries were built. TCRdb recomputed calls from the multiplex PCR reads with MiXCR, one row per CDR3 protein. The sample includes approximately 230,000 distinct CDR3 sequences, 18% of them seen just once. Specified time point: newly diagnosed GD, antithyroid drugs for less than 3 months. Preparation of the TCR library used RNA extracted from PBMCs. Material: peripheral blood mononuclear cells (PBMCs), obtained at new diagnosis, from a patient treated with antithyroid drugs. These receptor sequences come from a female donor with Graves disease.

This clonotype was counted a few times. The chain recombines TRBV29-1 with TRBJ2-5; TRBD2 matches 7 bases. The CDR3 covers 12 residues. V shed 6 bases, J shed 2 bases, and the junction held 3 bases outside the gene matches. Germline lookup yields CDR1 SQVTM and CDR2 ANQGSEA. The CDR3, as DNA: TGCAGCGTGGGGGGGGGACAAGAGACCCAGTACTTC. Its translation: CSVGGGQETQYF.

This clonotype was seen many times. This chain connects TRBV29-1 to TRBJ1-1; tentative D call: TRBD1 (5 bases). CDR3 length: 11 amino acids. Per the germline V gene, CDR1 is SQVTM and CDR2 is ANQGSEA. V was shortened by 3 bases and J by 6 bases, with 8 bases between the two germline ends. Here the CDR3 reads CSVEVGAEAFF. The CDR3 region has the DNA TGCAGCGTTGAGGTGGGGGCTGAAGCTTTCTTT. Combining the CDR3 with reference TRBV29-1 and TRBJ1-1 gives the whole variable domain SAVISQKPSRDICQRGTSLTIQCQVDSQVTMMFWYRQQPGQSLTLIATANQGSEATYESGFVIDKFPISRPNLTFSTLTVSNMSPEDSSIYLCSVEVGAEAFFGQGTRLTVV.

V and J are TRBV4-2 and TRBJ1-2, with TRBD1 matching 8 bases. The CDR3 has 15 amino acids. Germline assignment: CDR1 LGHNA and CDR2 YNFKEQ. Trimming took 5 bases from V and 7 from J; bases not matched to a gene: 12. The CDR3 region is CASSATDREEVGYTF. CDR3 DNA: TGTGCCAGCAGCGCTACGGACAGGGAGGAAGTTGGCTACACCTTC.

Ten or more counts support this clonotype. This chain uses TRBV7-3 with TRBJ2-7; D possibly corresponds to TRBD2 (5 bases). The CDR3 is made up of 13 amino acids. In germline, CDR1 is SGHTA, CDR2 FQGTGA. V was clipped by 1 base and J by 5 bases, with 9 bases between them. The CDR3 region is CASSLSTSNEQYF. CDR3 nucleotides: TGTGCCAGCAGCTTAAGCACTAGTAACGAGCAGTACTTC.

This clonotype was counted ten times or more. The chain joins TRBV5-1 to TRBJ1-2; D call uncertain. Germline loops: CDR1 SGHRS, CDR2 YFSETQ. V was clipped by 0 bases and J by 1 base, with 4 bases between them. The CDR3 spans 13 residues. CDR3 nucleotides: TGCGCCAGCAGCTTGGGGAATAACTATGGCTACACCTTC. This sequence encodes CASSLGNNYGYTF.

As concerns this clonotype: This may be a read error, as it is one base from a much larger clone. V usage is TRBV18 and J usage is TRBJ2-1; D is tentatively TRBD1 or TRBD2 (5 bases each). Germline V gene sequence: CDR1 KGHSH, CDR2 LQKENI. CDR3 size: 16 residues. Trimming stripped 4 bases from V and 4 bases from J, with 17 bases between. The CDR3 here is CASSQSKGTHYNEQFF. The CDR3, as DNA: TGTGCCAGCTCACAATCCAAGGGGACCCATTACAATGAGCAGTTCTTC.

This clonotype was picked up one time. This sequence joins TRBV9 and TRBJ2-3; 15 bases agree with TRBD2. V lost 0 bases, J lost 4 bases, and 3 bases stayed unmatched. This CDR3 contains 17 residues. CDR1 and CDR2 (germline): SGDLS, YYNGEE. CDR3 nucleotides: TGTGCCAGCAGCGTAGAGGGGACTAGCGGGAGGCCAGATACGCAGTATTTT. Amino acids: CASSVEGTSGRPDTQYF.

The sample holds many counts of this clonotype. The chain recombines TRBV6-5 with TRBJ2-1; a weak D match, TRBD2 (7 bases). Germline V gene sequence: CDR1 MNHEY, CDR2 SVGAGI. This CDR3 has 15 amino acids. V shed 4 bases and J shed 2 bases, with 12 bases lying between them. CDR3 loop: CASSSLGGPYNEQFF. In DNA, the CDR3 is TGTGCCAGCAGTTCCCTCGGGGGGCCCTACAATGAGCAGTTCTTC.

In its sample, this clonotype was seen a few times. Written as DNA, the CDR3 is TGTGCCAGCAGCCAAGGTCCCCCGGGACAGGGAAGGGAGACCCAGTACTTC. It yields the protein CASSQGPPGQGRETQYF. The genes are TRBV4-2 and TRBJ2-5; 9 nucleotides align to TRBD1. The CDR3 consists of 17 residues. Losses at the gene ends were 1 base for V and 5 bases for J; bases not matched to a gene: 11. The V gene's germline CDR1 is LGHNA and CDR2 YNFKEQ.

This clonotype was found a few times. A far larger clone is only one base removed, so a read error is likely. The chain has TRBV11-2 and TRBJ2-5; 8 bases are shared with TRBD2. Germline-derived CDR1 and CDR2 are SGHAT and FQNNGV. This CDR3 has 15 residues. CDR3 residues: CASSDPGRAQGTQYF. DNA of the CDR3: TGTGCCAGCAGTGACCCCGGGAGGGCCCAAGGGACCCAGTACTTC.

This clonotype showed up just a few times. The chain is built from TRBV6-2 or TRBV6-3 and TRBJ1-3; D perhaps matches TRBD1 (6 bases). Germline V gives CDR1 MNHEY, CDR2 SVGEGT. Deletions cut 0 bases from V and 3 bases from J, with 9 bases between. This CDR3 has 15 amino acids. CDR3 sequence: CASSYSTGYGNTIYF. The CDR3 bases are TGTGCCAGCAGTTACTCCACAGGGTATGGAAACACCATATATTTT.

The chain joins TRBV19 to TRBJ1-4; D call uncertain. Germline V gene sequence: CDR1 LNHDA, CDR2 SQIVND (reference sequence). V lost 2 bases, J lost 1 base, and 5 bases lay in between. This CDR3 contains 14 residues. CDR3 residues: CASSIQLTNEKLFF. CDR3 nucleotides: TGTGCCAGTAGTATACAGCTAACTAATGAAAAACTGTTTTTT.

This clonotype came up a few times. The chain recombines TRBV7-9 with TRBJ1-3; a possible D gene is TRBD1 (6 bases). Between the trimmed V and J ends, which lost 5 bases and 4 bases, there was a span of 33 bases. Germline assignment: CDR1 SEHNR and CDR2 FQNEAQ (reference sequence). This CDR3 contains 21 residues. CDR3 loop: CASSNLGTRDIGPSGGNTIYF. The CDR3 DNA reads TGTGCCAGCAGCAACCTAGGGACCCGGGACATAGGGCCTTCGGGAGGAAACACCATATATTTT.